This paragraph reports one TCR beta chain. Antigen specificity is unknown. TCR beta sequencing was performed on blood CD8+ and CD4+ T cells. The patients who served as multiple sclerosis controls were treatment-naive and had stable or active relapsing-remitting disease that fulfilled the revised McDonald criteria. In contrast to the negatively isolated CD8+ and CD4+ T cells, TEMRA cells were FACS-enriched. The source of the sample is a study of CD8 T cells in Susac syndrome. Points from the study as a whole: As the study acknowledged, the number of individuals who were part of its TCR sequencing and HLA analysis was relatively small.

The CDR3 is 13 residues long. Germline V gives CDR1 SGDLS, CDR2 YYNGEE. V was trimmed by 0 bases and J by 8 bases, leaving 8 bases between them. The RNA input was about 0.5 to 1 ug, and it was reverse transcribed with random hexamers. MiXCR, run by TCRdb on the immunoSEQ multiplex PCR reads, gives a single entry per CDR3 protein. The table records hundreds of thousands of distinct CDR3 sequences, roughly 95% of them present only once. The receptor comes from a human donor with multiple sclerosis. The chain combines TRBV9 with TRBJ2-2; no clear D gene. The sample taken for sequencing was CD4+ T cells from PBMCs. Written as DNA, the CDR3 is TGTGCCAGCAGCGTAGATGGCAGGGGGGAGCTGTTTTTT. This gives the protein CASSVDGRGELFF.